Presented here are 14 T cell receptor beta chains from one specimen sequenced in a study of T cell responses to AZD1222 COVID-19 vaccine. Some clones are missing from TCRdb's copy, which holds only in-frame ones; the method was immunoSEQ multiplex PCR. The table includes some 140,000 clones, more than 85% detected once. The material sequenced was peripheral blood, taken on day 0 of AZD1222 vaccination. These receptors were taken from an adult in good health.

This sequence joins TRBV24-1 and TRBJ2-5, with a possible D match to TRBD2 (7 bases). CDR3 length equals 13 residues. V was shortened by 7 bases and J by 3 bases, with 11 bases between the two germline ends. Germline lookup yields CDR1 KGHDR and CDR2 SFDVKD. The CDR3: CATRRGGEETQYF. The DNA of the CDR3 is TGTGCCACCAGGAGGGGGGGGGAAGAGACCCAGTACTTC.

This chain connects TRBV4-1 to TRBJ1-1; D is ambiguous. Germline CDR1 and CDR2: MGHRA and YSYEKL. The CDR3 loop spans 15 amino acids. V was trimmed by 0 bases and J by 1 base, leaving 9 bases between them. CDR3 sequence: CASSQDRSGNTEAFF. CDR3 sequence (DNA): TGCGCCAGCAGCCAAGATAGGTCCGGGAACACTGAAGCTTTCTTT.

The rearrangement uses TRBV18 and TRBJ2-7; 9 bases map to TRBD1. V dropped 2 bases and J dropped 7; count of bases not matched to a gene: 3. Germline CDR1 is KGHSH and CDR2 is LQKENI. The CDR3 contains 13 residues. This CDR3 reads CASSPADRGEQYF. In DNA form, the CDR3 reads TGTGCCAGCTCACCAGCTGACAGGGGGGAGCAGTACTTC.

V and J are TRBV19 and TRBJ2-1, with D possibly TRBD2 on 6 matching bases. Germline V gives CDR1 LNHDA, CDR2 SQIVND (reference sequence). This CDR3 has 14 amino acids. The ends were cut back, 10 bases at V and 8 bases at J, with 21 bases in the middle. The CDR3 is CANQLGRGRDEQFF. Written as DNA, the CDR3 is TGTGCCAATCAGCTCGGGAGAGGGCGCGATGAGCAGTTCTTC.

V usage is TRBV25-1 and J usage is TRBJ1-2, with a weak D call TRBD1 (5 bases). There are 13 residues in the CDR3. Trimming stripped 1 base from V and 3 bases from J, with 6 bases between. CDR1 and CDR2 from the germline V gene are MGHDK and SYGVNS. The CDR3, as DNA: TGTGCCAGCAGTGAATTGACAGACTATGGCTACACCTTC. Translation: CASSELTDYGYTF.

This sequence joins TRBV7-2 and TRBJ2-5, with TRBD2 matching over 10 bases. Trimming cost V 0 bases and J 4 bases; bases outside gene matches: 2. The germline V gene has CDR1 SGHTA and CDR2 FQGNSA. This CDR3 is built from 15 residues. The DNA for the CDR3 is TGTGCCAGCAGCTTAGCCTTAGCGGGAGGAGAGACCCAGTACTTC. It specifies CASSLALAGGETQYF. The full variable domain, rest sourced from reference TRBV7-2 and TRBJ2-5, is GAGVSQSPSNKVTEKGKDVELRCDPISGHTALYWYRQSLGQGLEFLIYFQGNSAPDKSGLPSDRFSAERTGGSVSTLTIQRTQQEDSAVYLCASSLALAGGETQYFGPGTRLLVL.

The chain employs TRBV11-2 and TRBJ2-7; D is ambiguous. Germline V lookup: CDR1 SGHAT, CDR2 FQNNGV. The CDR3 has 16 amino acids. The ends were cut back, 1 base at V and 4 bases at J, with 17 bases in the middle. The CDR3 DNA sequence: TGTGCCAGCAGCTTAGGGGCAGAAATGCCTTTTTACGAGCAGTACTTC. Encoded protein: CASSLGAEMPFYEQYF.

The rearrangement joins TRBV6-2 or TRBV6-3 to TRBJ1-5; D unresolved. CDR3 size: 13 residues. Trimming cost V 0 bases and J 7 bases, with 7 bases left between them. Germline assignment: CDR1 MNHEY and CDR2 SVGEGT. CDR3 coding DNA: TGTGCCAGCAGTTACTCCTGGGAACAGCCCCAGCATTTT. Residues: CASSYSWEQPQHF.

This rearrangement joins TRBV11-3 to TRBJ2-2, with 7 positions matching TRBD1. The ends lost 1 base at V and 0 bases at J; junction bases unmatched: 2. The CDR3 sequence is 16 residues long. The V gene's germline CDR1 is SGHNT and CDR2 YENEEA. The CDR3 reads CASSLGGQTNTGELFF. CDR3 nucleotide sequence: TGTGCCAGCAGCTTAGGGGGACAGACGAACACCGGGGAGCTGTTTTTT. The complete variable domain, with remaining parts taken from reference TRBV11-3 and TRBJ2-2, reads EAGVVQSPRYKIIEKKQPVAFWCNPISGHNTLYWYLQNLGQGPELLIRYENEEAVDDSQLPKDRFSAERLKGVDSTLKIQPAELGDSAVYLCASSLGGQTNTGELFFGEGSRLTVL.

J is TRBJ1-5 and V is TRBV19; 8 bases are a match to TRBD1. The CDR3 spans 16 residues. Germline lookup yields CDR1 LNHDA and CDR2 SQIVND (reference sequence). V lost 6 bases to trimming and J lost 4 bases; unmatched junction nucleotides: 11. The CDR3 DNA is TGTGCCAGTAGAAATATTAGGACAGGGCGGAATCAGCCCCAGCATTTT. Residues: CASRNIRTGRNQPQHF.

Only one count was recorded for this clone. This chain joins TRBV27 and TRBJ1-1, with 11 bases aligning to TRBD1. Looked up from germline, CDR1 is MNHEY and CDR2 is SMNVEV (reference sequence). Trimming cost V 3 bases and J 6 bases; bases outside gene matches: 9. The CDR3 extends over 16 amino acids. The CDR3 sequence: CASSFGQGAHAPEAFF. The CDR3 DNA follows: TGTGCCAGCAGTTTTGGACAGGGGGCCCACGCTCCTGAAGCTTTCTTT.

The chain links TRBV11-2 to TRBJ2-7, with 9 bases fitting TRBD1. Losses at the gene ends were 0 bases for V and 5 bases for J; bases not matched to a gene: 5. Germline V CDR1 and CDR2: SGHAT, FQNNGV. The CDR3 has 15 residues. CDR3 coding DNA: TGTGCCAGCAGCTTAGATTACAGGGGGCTGGACGAGCAGTACTTC. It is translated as CASSLDYRGLDEQYF. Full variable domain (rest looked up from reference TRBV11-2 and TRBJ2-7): EAGVAQSPRYKIIEKRQSVAFWCNPISGHATLYWYQQILGQGPKLLIQFQNNGVVDDSQLPKDRFSAERLKGVDSTLKIQPAKLEDSAVYLCASSLDYRGLDEQYFGPGTRLTVT.

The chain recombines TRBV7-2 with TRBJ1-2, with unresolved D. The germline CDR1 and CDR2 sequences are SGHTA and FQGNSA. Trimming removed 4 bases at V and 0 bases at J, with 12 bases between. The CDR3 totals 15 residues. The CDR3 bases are TGTGCCAGCAGCTCTCAGAAAGCATCTAACTATGGCTACACCTTC. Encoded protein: CASSSQKASNYGYTF.

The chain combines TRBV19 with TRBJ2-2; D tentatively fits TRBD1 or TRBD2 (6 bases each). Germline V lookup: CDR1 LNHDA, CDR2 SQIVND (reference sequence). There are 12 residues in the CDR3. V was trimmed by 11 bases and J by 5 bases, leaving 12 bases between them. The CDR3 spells CAAGAGTGELFF. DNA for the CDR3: TGTGCCGCAGGGGCGGGAACCGGGGAGCTGTTTTTT.